The rows below give T cell receptor beta chains drawn from one sample of a study of cytomegalovirus exposure and HLA in healthy donors. The table came from immunoSEQ multiplex PCR; TCRdb's copy has only in-frame clones and leaves some out. Listed are 95,000 to 150,000 clones; around 3.6% falls within the top ten. Sequenced material: PBMCs. These receptors all stem from a young man in good health and CMV-seronegative. The CDR3 runs from the conserved cysteine through the conserved F or W. The D gene is left open where the match is weak.

V	D	J	CDR3	DNA
TRBV29-1	.	TRBJ2-5	CSVEDLQAIQETQYF	TGCAGCGTTGAAGATCTACAGGCAATCCAAGAGACCCAGTACTTC
TRBV10-2	.	TRBJ2-7	CASSERGAPSYEQYF	TGCGCCAGCAGTGAGCGGGGGGCGCCTTCCTACGAGCAGTACTTC
TRBV10-1	.	TRBJ1-5	CASSESIAGAPQHF	TGCGCCAGCAGTGAGTCGATCGCGGGGGCGCCCCAGCATTTT
TRBV2	.	TRBJ2-7	CASRASQFDYEQYF	TGTGCCAGCAGGGCCTCTCAGTTCGACTACGAGCAGTACTTC
TRBV7-3	.	TRBJ1-1	CASSFSGIAEAFF	TGTGCCAGCAGCTTTTCAGGGATCGCTGAAGCTTTCTTT
TRBV5-1	.	TRBJ1-2	CASSSDNPARGYTF	TGCGCCAGCAGCTCCGATAACCCGGCGAGGGGCTACACCTTC
TRBV9	.	TRBJ2-1	CASSPFGNSYNEQFF	TGTGCCAGCAGCCCTTTCGGGAACTCCTACAATGAGCAGTTCTTC
TRBV6-5	.	TRBJ2-7	CASSNPRRTYYEQYF	TGTGCCAGCAGTAACCCAAGGAGGACGTACTACGAGCAGTACTTC
TRBV15	TRBD2	TRBJ2-7	CATSHTRAGGYEQYF	TGTGCCACCAGCCACACCAGGGCGGGAGGCTACGAGCAGTACTTC
TRBV5-1	.	TRBJ1-4	CASSLWADINEKLFF	TGCGCCAGCAGCTTGTGGGCCGATATTAATGAAAAACTGTTTTTT
TRBV5-6	TRBD2	TRBJ2-7	CASSFRASGTYEQYF	TGTGCCAGCAGCTTTAGGGCTAGCGGAACCTACGAGCAGTACTTC
TRBV19	.	TRBJ2-2	CASSIQGALGGELFF	TGTGCCAGTAGTATTCAAGGGGCGCTCGGCGGGGAGCTGTTTTTT
TRBV6-5	.	TRBJ2-7	CASSYRGSYEQYF	TGTGCCAGCAGTTACCGGGGTTCCTACGAGCAGTACTTC
TRBV6-5	.	TRBJ1-2	CASRENNYGYTF	TGTGCCAGCAGGGAGAATAACTATGGCTACACCTTC
TRBV2	.	TRBJ1-1	CASRTTEKGTEAFF	TGTGCCAGCAGGACGACAGAGAAGGGCACTGAAGCTTTCTTT
TRBV6-5	TRBD1	TRBJ1-5	CASSPDRGQNQPQHF	TGTGCCAGCAGCCCGGACAGGGGTCAAAATCAGCCCCAGCATTTT
TRBV6-1	.	TRBJ2-2	CASSEISGLNGELFF	TGTGCCAGCAGTGAAATTTCAGGGTTGAACGGGGAGCTGTTTTTT
TRBV9	TRBD2	TRBJ2-2	CASSATSGSGTGELFF	TGTGCCAGCAGCGCGACTAGCGGGAGCGGGACCGGGGAGCTGTTTTTT
TRBV5-1	.	TRBJ2-2	CASSSDDLSGWDGELFF	TGCGCCAGCAGCTCCGACGACCTCTCAGGGTGGGACGGGGAGCTGTTTTTT
TRBV27	.	TRBJ1-5	CASICGHQPQHF	TGTGCCAGCATCTGTGGGCATCAGCCCCAGCATTTT
TRBV7-8	.	TRBJ2-7	CASSPSRVRSEQYF	TGTGCCAGCAGCCCTTCCCGGGTGAGGAGCGAGCAGTACTTC
TRBV21-1	.	TRBJ2-4	CASSKEEGENIQYF	TGTGCCAGCAGCAAAGAGGAGGGCGAAAACATTCAGTACTTC
TRBV19	TRBD1	TRBJ2-2	CASSPLGQVTGELFF	TGTGCCAGTAGTCCCCTGGGACAGGTCACCGGGGAGCTGTTTTTT
TRBV5-4	.	TRBJ2-7	CASSLGSGTQYEQYF	TGTGCCAGCAGCTTGGGGTCAGGAACCCAATACGAGCAGTACTTC
TRBV6-5	.	TRBJ1-1	CASSSPGGLNTEAFF	TGTGCCAGCAGTTCCCCGGGGGGTTTAAACACTGAAGCTTTCTTT
TRBV7-9	.	TRBJ1-1	CASSPRDTLEPEAFF	TGTGCCAGCAGCCCCCGGGACACTCTTGAGCCTGAAGCTTTCTTT
TRBV10-3	TRBD2	TRBJ2-5	CATATRGEETQYF	TGTGCCACCGCAACGCGGGGGGAAGAGACCCAGTACTTC
TRBV7-3	TRBD1	TRBJ2-6	CASSFPGQTGANVLTF	TGTGCCAGCAGCTTCCCGGGACAGACTGGGGCCAACGTCCTGACTTTC
TRBV19	.	TRBJ1-2	CASMTDYGYTF	TGTGCCAGTATGACAGACTATGGCTACACCTTC
TRBV29-1	TRBD1	TRBJ1-1	CSVDEGARAEAFF	TGCAGCGTTGATGAGGGGGCGAGAGCTGAAGCTTTCTTT
TRBV12-5	.	TRBJ2-1	CASGLGESAYNEQFF	TGTGCTAGTGGTTTGGGGGAGAGCGCCTACAATGAGCAGTTCTTC
TRBV7-6	TRBD1	TRBJ2-3	CASSWQGQGGGTQYF	TGTGCCAGCAGCTGGCAAGGACAGGGGGGGGGTACGCAGTATTTT
TRBV6-5	.	TRBJ1-2	CASSYSVSKRGYTF	TGTGCCAGCAGTTACTCGGTGTCGAAGCGTGGCTACACCTTC
TRBV10-3	.	TRBJ1-1	CAISEERGYTEAFF	TGTGCCATCAGTGAAGAAAGGGGGTACACTGAAGCTTTCTTT
TRBV19	.	TRBJ2-2	CASQEAGDTGELFF	TGTGCCAGTCAGGAGGCAGGGGACACCGGGGAGCTGTTTTTT
TRBV5-5	.	TRBJ1-4	CASSLGTQGKGEKLFF	TGTGCCAGCAGCTTGGGCACGCAGGGTAAAGGGGAAAAACTGTTTTTT
TRBV10-2	TRBD2	TRBJ2-7	CASRASGGDNEQYF	TGCGCCAGCAGGGCTAGCGGGGGGGACAACGAGCAGTACTTC
TRBV28	.	TRBJ2-3	CASSPRSGVSTDTQYF	TGTGCCAGCAGTCCGCGGTCCGGAGTTTCCACAGATACGCAGTATTTT